This section outlines one TCR beta chain sequence together with its context. PCR used 60 Vbeta primers and 13 Jbeta primers. Assay used: immunoSEQ multiplex PCR; TCRdb lists only in-frame clones, some missing. The sample data list tens of thousands of clones. CDR3 length: 18 amino acids. Trimming removed 0 bases from V and 5 bases from J; junction bases left unmatched: 6. Germline CDR1 reads PRHDT; CDR2 reads FYEKMQ (reference sequence). These data belong to a study of cytomegalovirus exposure and HLA in healthy donors. The sequence was obtained from a man between 18 and 29 years old in good health and CMV-seropositive. Sequencing used PBMCs. The rearrangement joins TRBV13 to TRBJ2-5; 16 positions match TRBD2. Written as DNA, the CDR3 is TGTGCCAGCAGCTTAGGCCTGGGACTAGCGGGAGGGCCGGAGACCCAGTACTTC. This codes for CASSLGLGLAGGPETQYF.